Shown below are 19 T cell receptor beta chains from a single sample sequenced in a study of chemoradiotherapy in HPV16-positive cancers. The protocol was immunoSEQ multiplex PCR, while the TCRdb copy is restricted to in-frame clones and leaves out a portion. The data show about 5,500 clones, with 78% seen just once and around 20% held by the top ten. The specimen was collected from a patient who underwent chemoradiotherapy. The receptors come from a human donor with HPV-associated anogenital cancer.

V usage is TRBV18 and J usage is TRBJ1-6, with 7 bases matching TRBD1. V shed 2 bases and J 8 bases; nucleotides not matched to a gene: 6. Germline V gene data show CDR1 as KGHSH and CDR2 as LQKENI. The CDR3 consists of 15 residues. The CDR3 reads CASSPAGTAHSPLHF. CDR3 sequence (DNA): TGTGCCAGCTCACCAGCCGGGACAGCTCATTCACCCCTCCACTTT. Full variable domain (outside the CDR3, taken from reference TRBV18 and TRBJ1-6): NAGVMQNPRHLVRRRGQEARLRCSPMKGHSHVYWYRQLPEEGLKFMVYLQKENIIDESGMPKERFSAEFPKEGPSILRIQQVVRGDSAAYFCASSPAGTAHSPLHFGNGTRLTVT.

This clone was seen just once. The chain carries TRBV19 and TRBJ2-4, with a weak D call TRBD2 (6 bases). V shed 3 bases and J shed 0 bases, with 24 bases lying between them. The germline CDR1 and CDR2 sequences are LNHDA and SQIVND (reference sequence). CDR3 length: 20 residues. CDR3: CASSIPSEGWRARAKNIQYF. The DNA for the CDR3 is TGTGCCAGTAGTATCCCATCCGAAGGGTGGAGGGCCAGAGCCAAAAACATTCAGTACTTC.

V usage is TRBV5-8 and J usage is TRBJ1-4; a weak D match, TRBD1 (6 bases). V dropped 4 bases and J dropped 8 bases, with 18 bases sitting between them. This CDR3 has 15 amino acids. Germline assignment: CDR1 SGHTS and CDR2 YDEGEE. Here the CDR3 DNA reads TGTGCCAGCAGCCTGGATGGGACAAGAAAAGAAAAACTGTTTTTT. Its translation is CASSLDGTRKEKLFF.

This clone has only a few counts. This chain connects TRBV2 to TRBJ2-7; no clear D. The length of the CDR3 is 11 residues. V was cut by 8 bases and J by 6 bases, with 11 bases left in between. CDR1 and CDR2 from the germline V gene are SNHLY and FYNNEI. The CDR3 region is CASGADLEQYF. The CDR3 DNA is TGTGCCAGCGGCGCGGATCTCGAGCAGTACTTC.

The J gene is TRBJ1-1, the V gene TRBV10-1; 8 bases are a match to TRBD1. V dropped 5 bases and J dropped 1; count of bases not matched to a gene: 9. Per germline, CDR1 WNHNN and CDR2 SYGVQD (reference sequence). The CDR3 sequence is 16 residues long. CDR3 nucleotides: TGCGCCAGCAGTAGCGACAGGGGCGAGGGGAACACTGAAGCTTTCTTT. Translating it yields CASSSDRGEGNTEAFF.

The gene calls are TRBV28 and TRBJ2-7; 8 bases fit TRBD1. Germline-derived CDR1 and CDR2 are MDHEN and SYDVKM. There are 17 residues in the CDR3. Trimming at V came to 2 bases and at J to 4 bases, leaving 13 bases not matched to a gene. The CDR3 is CASSLGPRTGHRYEQYF. The CDR3, as DNA: TGTGCCAGCAGTTTAGGTCCTCGGACAGGGCATCGATACGAGCAGTACTTC. Filled out from reference TRBV28 and TRBJ2-7, the complete variable domain reads DVKVTQSSRYLVKRTGEKVFLECVQDMDHENMFWYRQDPGLGLRLIYFSYDVKMKEKGDIPEGYSVSREKKERFSLILESASTNQTSMYLCASSLGPRTGHRYEQYFGPGTRLTVT.

The chain combines TRBV5-4 with TRBJ1-2; 7 bases align to TRBD1. Germline CDR1 is SGHNT and CDR2 is YYREEE (reference sequence). The CDR3 contains 13 residues. Trimming took 4 bases from V and 4 from J; bases not matched to a gene: 4. The CDR3 loop is CASSPGQTYGYTF. The CDR3 DNA reads as TGTGCCAGCAGCCCGGGACAGACCTATGGCTACACCTTC.

The J gene is TRBJ2-1, the V gene TRBV7-2; TRBD2 matches 9 bases. Trimming took 4 bases from V and 7 from J; bases not matched to a gene: 17. The CDR3 contains 18 residues. Germline assignment: CDR1 SGHTA and CDR2 FQGNSA. CDR3 amino acids: CASSSSWGWRGGRNEQFF. As DNA, the CDR3 is TGTGCCAGCAGCTCTTCATGGGGCTGGCGGGGGGGCCGGAATGAGCAGTTCTTC.

The genes are TRBV10-3 and TRBJ1-1; a possible D gene is TRBD1 (5 bases). Germline assignment: CDR1 ENHRY and CDR2 SYGVKD. V was trimmed by 0 bases and J by 10 bases, leaving 9 bases between them. CDR3 length equals 12 residues. CDR3 sequence (DNA): TGTGCCATCAGTGAGTCGGGGGAAGGAGCTTTCTTT. Its protein product is CAISESGEGAFF.

This chain joins TRBV11-2 and TRBJ1-2; TRBD1 is a possible D gene (5 bases). Trimming pared 5 bases from V and 0 bases from J, leaving 10 bases between. This CDR3 comprises 14 residues. Germline V gene sequence: CDR1 SGHAT, CDR2 FQNNGV. CDR3 nucleotides: TGTGCCAGCAGCCCTCGGGACCCTAACTATGGCTACACCTTC. This encodes CASSPRDPNYGYTF.

The J gene is TRBJ2-7, the V gene TRBV28, with 9 positions matching TRBD2. The germline CDR1 and CDR2 sequences are MDHEN and SYDVKM. Losses at the gene ends were 7 bases for V and 3 bases for J; bases not matched to a gene: 13. The CDR3 length is 16 residues. The CDR3 sequence: CASTRSSGRRVYEQYF. Here the CDR3 DNA reads TGTGCCAGCACGAGATCAAGCGGGAGGAGGGTCTACGAGCAGTACTTC.

The chain recombines TRBV2 with TRBJ2-7; 7 bases are a match to TRBD1. V shed 5 bases, J shed 3 bases, and the junction held 7 bases outside the gene matches. CDR1 SNHLY and CDR2 FYNNEI come from the germline V gene. The CDR3 sequence is 14 residues long. As DNA, the CDR3 is TGTGCCAGCAGTTACAGGGGTAAAGTCTACGAGCAGTACTTC. It specifies CASSYRGKVYEQYF.

The chain is built from TRBV5-1 and TRBJ1-5; no firm D call. V was pared by 0 bases and J by 0 bases, with 10 bases between. Germline-derived CDR1 and CDR2 are SGHRS and YFSETQ. The CDR3 extends over 16 amino acids. CDR3 loop: CASSLVGSYSNQPQHF. The CDR3 bases are TGCGCCAGCAGCTTGGTGGGATCTTATAGCAATCAGCCCCAGCATTTT.

The rearrangement joins TRBV7-8 to TRBJ1-2; unclear D gene. The CDR3 has 16 amino acids. V dropped 3 bases and J dropped 6 bases, with 20 bases sitting between them. CDR1 SGHVS and CDR2 FQNEAQ come from the germline V gene. The CDR3 DNA follows: TGTGCCAGCAGCTTGGGTGGTAGGGCGCCCCTCAATGGCTACACCTTC. Translation gives CASSLGGRAPLNGYTF.

The chain is built from TRBV7-3 and TRBJ2-1, with TRBD2 identical over 11 bases. The CDR3 extends over 17 amino acids. With V trimmed by 5 bases and J by 4 bases, 10 bases remained unmatched. The germline gives CDR1 SGHTA, CDR2 FQGTGA. The CDR3 nucleotides read TGTGCCAGCAGCCCGGGGGGACTAGCGGAAATTTACAATGAGCAGTTCTTC. This gives the protein CASSPGGLAEIYNEQFF.

The chain links TRBV6-4 to TRBJ2-1; D gene ambiguous. Germline values: CDR1 MRHNA, CDR2 SNTAGT. Trimming removed 2 bases at V and 6 bases at J, with 17 bases between. The CDR3 extends over 16 amino acids. CDR3 DNA: TGTGCCAGCAGTGACGTTTTGGCCTTCCTGGGCAATGAGCAGTTCTTC. Amino acids: CASSDVLAFLGNEQFF.

J is TRBJ2-7 and V is TRBV6-1; D possibly matches TRBD1 or TRBD2 (5 bases each). Germline V CDR1 and CDR2: MNHNS, SASEGT. V was trimmed by 1 base and J by 4 bases, leaving 17 bases between them. CDR3 length: 16 amino acids. In nucleotides, the CDR3 is TGTGCCAGCAGTGAAGGCGGCAGGGAGAGAGTATACGAGCAGTACTTC. It specifies CASSEGGRERVYEQYF.

The J gene is TRBJ2-1, the V gene TRBV28, with 12 bases lining up with TRBD2. The CDR3 runs 15 residues. CDR1 is MDHEN and CDR2 is SYDVKM in the germline V gene. The V gene end was trimmed by 6 bases and the J gene end by 7 bases; junction bases not matched to a gene: 7. CDR3 DNA sequence: TGTGCCAGCAGACCCCTAGCGGGAGGGTGGAATGAGCAGTTCTTC. It specifies CASRPLAGGWNEQFF.

This chain connects TRBV7-9 to TRBJ2-2; D gene ambiguous. The germline V and J ends were trimmed by 7 bases and 1 base, with 7 bases remaining between them. From germline, CDR1 is SEHNR and CDR2 FQNEAQ (reference sequence). The CDR3 sequence is 13 residues long. In DNA form, the CDR3 reads TGTGCCAGCAACGGACGGAACACCGGGGAGCTGTTTTTT. It codes for CASNGRNTGELFF.